One TCR beta chain is described in this entry. Its antigen is not known. This sample is part of a study of cytomegalovirus exposure and HLA in healthy donors. Whole-study findings and limits: CMV antigen specificity was confirmed in vitro for a few CMV-associated chains.

60 Vbeta and 13 Jbeta primers were used in PCR. This table comes from immunoSEQ multiplex PCR, and its TCRdb copy is limited to in-frame clones, with some not included. The repertoire table contains about 48,000 clones. From germline, CDR1 is GTSNPN and CDR2 SVGIG (reference sequence). The V and J ends lost 4 bases and 7 bases, in that order; junction bases with no gene match: 9. The CDR3 contains 14 residues. Sequenced: PBMCs. The sequence was collected from a male donor in good health and CMV-seropositive. This chain uses TRBV30 with TRBJ1-4; the match to TRBD1 covers 7 bases. CDR3 nucleotides: TGTGCCTGGAACCAACAGGGGTTGGGTGAAAAACTGTTTTTT. It is translated as CAWNQQGLGEKLFF. Together with reference TRBV30 and TRBJ1-4, the CDR3 gives the full variable domain: SQTIHQWPATLVQPVGSPLSLECTVEGTSNPNLYWYRQAAGRGLQLLFYSVGIGQISSEVPQNLSASRPQDRQFILSSKKLLLSDSGFYLCAWNQQGLGEKLFFGSGTQLSVL.